The rows below give T cell receptor beta chains drawn from one sample of a study of CD8 T cells in Susac syndrome. Using its own MiXCR run on the immunoSEQ multiplex PCR reads, TCRdb lists one record per CDR3 protein. The table lists about 50,000 distinct CDR3 sequences, roughly 93% of them singletons. Sequenced material: CD8+ T cells from PBMCs. These receptors came from a human donor with multiple sclerosis. The CDR3 runs from the conserved cysteine through the conserved F or W. A D gene is named only where the DNA matches it firmly. Size is omitted from some rows. Given values are once, few, many or a class for expanded clones.

.,.,TRBJ2-5,TRBV6-1,CASSEVEGGGETQYF,TGTGCCAGCAGTGAAGTGGAGGGTGGCGGTGAGACCCAGTACTTC
.,TRBD2,TRBJ2-1,TRBV7-9,CASSSSGGAIGEQFF,TGTGCCAGCAGCTCTAGCGGGGGGGCCATCGGTGAGCAGTTCTTC
.,TRBD2,TRBJ2-4,TRBV20-1,CSALSGGGLQNIQYF,TGCAGTGCGCTTAGCGGGGGGGGCCTCCAAAACATTCAGTACTTC
.,.,TRBJ1-4,TRBV25-1,CASSGGREDEKLFF,TGTGCCAGCAGTGGGGGGCGCGAGGACGAAAAACTGTTTTTT
.,TRBD1,TRBJ2-1,TRBV5-1,CASSLRTGYNEQFF,TGCGCCAGCAGCTTAAGGACAGGCTACAATGAGCAGTTCTTC
.,.,TRBJ1-2,TRBV14,CASSQDGGNWDGYTF,TGTGCCAGCAGCCAAGATGGGGGTAATTGGGATGGCTACACCTTC
.,TRBD1,TRBJ1-3,TRBV10-3,CAISESHLTDRGSGNTIYF,TGTGCCATCAGTGAGTCGCACCTGACCGACAGGGGTTCTGGAAACACCATATATTTT
.,.,TRBJ1-2,TRBV4-1,CASSQTTAYGYTF,TGCGCCAGCAGCCAAACGACAGCCTATGGCTACACCTTC
.,.,TRBJ1-6,TRBV4-1,CASSQGDLGNSPLHF,TGCGCCAGCAGCCAGGGGGACCTCGGAAATTCACCCCTCCACTTT
.,.,TRBJ2-7,TRBV11-2,CASSLAAITYEQYF,TGTGCCAGCAGCTTAGCAGCCATAACCTACGAGCAGTACTTC
.,TRBD1,TRBJ1-5,TRBV12-3/TRBV12-4,CASSLGQGYQPQHF,TGTGCCAGCAGCCTAGGACAGGGTTATCAGCCCCAGCATTTT
.,TRBD1,TRBJ2-3,TRBV4-3,CASSQALTGIGTDTQYF,TGCGCCAGCAGCCAAGCCCTGACAGGGATAGGGACAGATACGCAGTATTTT
.,.,TRBJ2-7,TRBV13,CASSLVGITGTYEQYF,TGTGCCAGCAGCTTAGTTGGTATCACGGGTACCTACGAGCAGTACTTC
once,.,TRBJ2-7,TRBV5-6,CASSLTAFYEQYF,TGTGCCAGCAGCTTGACAGCCTTCTACGAGCAGTACTTC
.,.,TRBJ2-1,TRBV4-2,CASSPEGHEQFF,TGTGCCAGCAGCCCGGAGGGCCATGAGCAGTTCTTC
.,.,TRBJ2-5,TRBV29-1,CSVPDIGAEETQYF,TGCAGCGTTCCCGACATAGGGGCCGAGGAGACCCAGTACTTC
.,.,TRBJ2-2,TRBV12-5,CASGPPKGPNTGELFF,TGTGCTAGTGGTCCCCCCAAAGGGCCCAACACCGGGGAGCTGTTTTTT
.,TRBD1,TRBJ2-7,TRBV6-6,CASSRDRASEQYF,TGTGCCAGCAGTCGGGACAGGGCCTCCGAGCAGTACTTC
.,TRBD1,TRBJ2-2,TRBV24-1,CATSEQGRDTGELFF,TGTGCCACCAGTGAACAGGGGAGAGACACCGGGGAGCTGTTTTTT
.,.,TRBJ1-1,TRBV6-1,CASSEVGNTEAFF,TGTGCCAGCAGTGAAGTTGGGAACACTGAAGCTTTCTTT
.,.,TRBJ1-2,TRBV7-9,CASSQSTIYYGYTF,TGTGCCAGCAGCCAAAGTACGATCTACTATGGCTACACCTTC
once,.,TRBJ1-5,TRBV7-2,CASSLVGQSNQPQHF,TGTGCCAGCAGCTTAGTTGGGCAGAGCAATCAGCCCCAGCATTTT
.,.,TRBJ1-2,TRBV13,CASSLSRGATF,TGTGCCAGCAGCTTAAGCAGGGGCGCCACCTTC
.,.,TRBJ2-1,TRBV2,CASSVGALLGSYNEQFF,TGTGCCAGCAGTGTGGGGGCGCTCTTAGGGTCCTACAATGAGCAGTTCTTC